A single TCR beta chain is shown here with its context. Its antigen is still unknown. There are no base qualities to consult, and no much larger clone falls within one base. The sample comes from a study of shared clonotypes between healthy human individuals (dated by TCRdb to 2020 to 2022). For the wider study: The cohort included a few men and a couple of women between 18 and 49 years of age. Per donor, leukapheresis produced somewhere between about 0.85 and 8.9 billion PBMCs. The study deeply sequenced blood TCR repertoires of about 5 healthy adults to estimate repertoire size and the extent of clonotype sharing between individuals. To increase sequencing depth and limit assay-specific biases, TCR repertoire library preparation and sequencing were carried out by different laboratories using diverse techniques. Per donor, three plates each were used for CD4 naive and CD4 memory, two for CD8 naive, and one for CD8 memory. The paper as a whole reports these results and caveats: Naive subsets generally had larger estimated clonotype richness than memory subsets. When several donors were compared, the shared fraction of clonotypes was 5% to 6.5% for naive CD4, more than 3% for naive CD8, roughly 2.3% for memory CD4, and 0.35% to 0.4% for memory CD8. The small number of donors limited the genetic and exposure-history diversity represented. Rarefaction of sorted-subset datasets indicated incomplete sequencing despite the large sequencing depth. Sampling was limited to blood, and TCR repertoires in tissue likely differ from TCR repertoires in blood. Pairwise subsampling indicated that sequencing depth was expected to affect the degree of clonotype sharing among donors. Compared with non-shared clonotypes, the clonotypes found in all four sorted-subset donors had higher generation probabilities.

The germline V gene supplies CDR1 ENHRY and CDR2 SYGVKD. Including the terminal cysteine and phenylalanine, the CDR3 comprises 16 residues. CDR3 DNA is the only sequence kept; it has 48 bases, read in frame from the first base. The germline ends are 23 bases apart after V is trimmed by 8 bases and J by 3 bases. Using the deep immunoSEQ assay, TCR CDR3 regions were amplified from genomic DNA by multiplex PCR. Extracted genomic DNA from each cell subset was distributed evenly across all wells of several immunoSEQ 96-well plates, and each plate was treated as a replicate. For sorted subsets, each replicate PCR was loaded with around 200 ng genomic DNA, equivalent to 25,000 to 35,000 T cell genomes. Purified libraries were quantified with a Qubit 3.0 fluorometer, sized on a Bioanalyzer 2100, and re-quantified with the KAPA Library Quantification kit. Each immunoSEQ 96-well plate was sequenced on its own single-read 150-cycle Illumina NextSeq 550 flow cell. Under the source paper's analysis protocol: Because the immunoSEQ output included only junctional sequences and no quality scores, the filtering could not be the same as the filtering used for full-length reads. Sequences were annotated with PyIR, a Python wrapper for IgBLAST v1.9, and V/J genes and CDR3 were assigned using IMGT germline references. Reads with weak V/J assignments (E-value above 1e-6), missing CDR3, stop codons, out-of-frame junctions, or ambiguous translated residues were removed. V3J clonotypes were defined as sequences sharing the same inferred V gene, J gene, and CDR3 amino acid sequence. The percentage overlap between two repertoires was calculated by dividing the number of shared unique clonotypes by the size of the smaller repertoire. RTK rarefaction, the Chao1 estimator, and Recon v2.1 estimates of unobserved clonotypes were used to assess repertoire richness. Generation probabilities for all TCRbeta clonotypes obtained by the gDNA method from a handful of donors were computed using OLGA. This immuneACCESS table, as held by TCRdb, lists in-frame sequences with V and J called but not all clones. Of the missing ones, under half trace to an unresolved V gene in checked studies; the others have no known cause. V and J calls plus clone size are reproduced from that table; the DNA served to infer D and trimming. This sample is represented by hundreds of thousands of clones; around 97% of them were singletons. The top ten clonotypes cover about 0.06% of the sample.

The donors were healthy, HIV-negative adults with no recently reported acute infections or vaccinations. Only Caucasian adults living in Nashville, Tennessee, USA were represented among the donors. CD4+ T cells were enriched by magnetic negative selection, after which naive cells were positively selected on CD45RA and the negative fraction was taken as the memory subset. After blood collection by leukapheresis, PBMCs were isolated using Ficoll-Histopaque density gradient centrifugation and then cryopreserved in the vapor phase of liquid nitrogen. Purity and quantity of every magnetically sorted T cell population were checked by analytical flow cytometry. Genomic DNA was isolated from every sorted fraction and measured by UV absorbance on a Nanodrop 2000c.

The rearrangement combines TRBV10-3 with TRBJ2-7, with TRBD2 perhaps the D gene, on 6 matching bases. The sequence was collected from a woman younger than 45 in good health. The sample comprised naive CD4+ T cells sorted from blood. In light of the paper, this sample's cell subset or site label describes: CD45RA+ positively selected. This receptor carries the CDR3 CAIRPTSGGTVYEQYF. The nucleotide sequence reads TGTGCCATCCGGCCCACCTCCGGCGGGACGGTCTACGAGCAGTACTTC.